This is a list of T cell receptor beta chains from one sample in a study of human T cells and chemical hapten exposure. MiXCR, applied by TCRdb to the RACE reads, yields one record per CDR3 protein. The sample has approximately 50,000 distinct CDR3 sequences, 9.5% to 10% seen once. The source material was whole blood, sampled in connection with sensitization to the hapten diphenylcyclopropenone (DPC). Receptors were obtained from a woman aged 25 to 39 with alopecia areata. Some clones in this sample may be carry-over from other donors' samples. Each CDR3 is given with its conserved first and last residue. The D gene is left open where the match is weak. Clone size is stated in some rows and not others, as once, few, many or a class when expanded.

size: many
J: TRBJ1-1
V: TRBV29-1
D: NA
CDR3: CSVEVRRDMNTEAFF
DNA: TGCAGCGTTGAAGTCCGCAGGGATATGAACACTGAAGCTTTCTTT

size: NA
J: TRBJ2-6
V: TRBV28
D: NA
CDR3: CASSLYRAGANVLTF
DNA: TGTGCCAGCAGTCTATACAGGGCTGGGGCCAACGTCCTGACTTTC

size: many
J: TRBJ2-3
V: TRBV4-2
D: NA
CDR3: CASSLGLRSSTDTQYF
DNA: TGTGCCAGCAGCCTGGGTTTACGCTCCAGCACAGATACGCAGTATTTT

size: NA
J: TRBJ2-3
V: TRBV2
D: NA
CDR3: CATGKPFTDTQYF
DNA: TGTGCCACCGGGAAGCCCTTCACAGATACGCAGTATTTT

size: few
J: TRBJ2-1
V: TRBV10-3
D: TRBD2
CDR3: CAISDSGGANEQFF
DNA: TGTGCCATCAGTGATAGCGGGGGGGCAAATGAGCAGTTCTTC

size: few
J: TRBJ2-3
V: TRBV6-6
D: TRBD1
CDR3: CASNLHSGTGGADTQYF
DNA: TGTGCCAGCAATCTCCACTCCGGGACAGGGGGAGCAGATACGCAGTATTTT

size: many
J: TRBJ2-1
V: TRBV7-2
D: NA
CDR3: CASSTRQDYNEQSF
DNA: TGTGCCAGCAGCACGAGACAGGACTACAATGAGCAGTCCTTC

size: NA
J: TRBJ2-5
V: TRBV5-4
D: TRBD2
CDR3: CASSPSGGAMETQYF
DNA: TGTGCCAGCAGCCCCAGCGGGGGGGCCATGGAGACCCAGTACTTC

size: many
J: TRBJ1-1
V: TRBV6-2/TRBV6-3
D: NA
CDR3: CASSPGSVGTEAFF
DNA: TGTGCCAGCAGTCCCGGGTCCGTGGGCACTGAAGCTTTCTTT

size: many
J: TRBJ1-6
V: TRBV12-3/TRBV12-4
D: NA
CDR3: CASSLGGADNSPLHF
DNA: TGTGCCAGCAGTTTGGGGGGGGCGGACAATTCACCCCTCCACTTT

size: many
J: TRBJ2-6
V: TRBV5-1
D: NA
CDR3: CASHAEISSGANVLTF
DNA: TGCGCCAGCCACGCCGAAATTAGCTCTGGGGCCAACGTCCTGACTTTC

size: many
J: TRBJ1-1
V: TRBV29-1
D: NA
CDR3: CSARVGRNIMNTEAFF
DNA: TGCAGCGCTCGCGTCGGACGGAATATCATGAACACTGAAGCTTTCTTT

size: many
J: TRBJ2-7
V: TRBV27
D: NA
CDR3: CASSPLWGAHEQYF
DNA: TGTGCCAGCAGTCCCCTCTGGGGGGCCCACGAGCAGTACTTC

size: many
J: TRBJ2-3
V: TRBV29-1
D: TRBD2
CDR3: CSVARGGGRDTQYF
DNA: TGCAGCGTTGCTCGCGGGGGGGGCAGGGATACGCAGTATTTT

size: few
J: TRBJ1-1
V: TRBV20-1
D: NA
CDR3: CSARLDSNSNTEAFF
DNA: TGCAGTGCTAGACTGGACAGCAATTCGAACACTGAAGCTTTCTTT

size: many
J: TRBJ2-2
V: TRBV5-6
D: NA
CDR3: CASSLVLAPGELFF
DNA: TGTGCCAGCAGCTTGGTATTGGCGCCCGGGGAGCTGTTTTTT

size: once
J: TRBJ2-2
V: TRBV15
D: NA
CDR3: CATSARITGWSTGELFF
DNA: TGTGCCACCAGCGCGCGAATTACAGGGTGGAGCACCGGGGAGCTGTTTTTT

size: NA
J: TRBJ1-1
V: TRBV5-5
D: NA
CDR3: CASSLDGGDTEAFF
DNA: TGTGCCAGCAGCTTGGATGGGGGTGACACTGAAGCTTTCTTT

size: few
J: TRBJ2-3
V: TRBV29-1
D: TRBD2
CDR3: CSAPGGGSNTDTQYF
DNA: TGCAGCGCCCCCGGGGGGGGGAGCAACACAGATACGCAGTATTTT

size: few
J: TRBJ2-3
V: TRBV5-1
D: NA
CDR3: CASSKNRVQTDTQYF
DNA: TGCGCCAGCAGCAAGAACAGGGTTCAGACAGATACGCAGTATTTT

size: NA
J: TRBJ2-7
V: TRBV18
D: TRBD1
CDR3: CASSRPGQDSYEQYF
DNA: TGTGCCAGCTCGCGCCCGGGACAGGACTCCTACGAGCAGTACTTC

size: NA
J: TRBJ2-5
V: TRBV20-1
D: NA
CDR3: CSARKLGPEETQYF
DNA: TGCAGTGCTAGAAAACTTGGGCCCGAGGAGACCCAGTACTTC

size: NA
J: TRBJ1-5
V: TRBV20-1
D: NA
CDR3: CSASWTLRQPQHF
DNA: TGCAGTGCTAGTTGGACACTCCGACAGCCCCAGCATTTT

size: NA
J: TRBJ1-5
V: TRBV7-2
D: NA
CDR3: CASSPQWQSNQPQHF
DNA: TGTGCCAGCAGCCCCCAATGGCAGAGCAATCAGCCCCAGCATTTT

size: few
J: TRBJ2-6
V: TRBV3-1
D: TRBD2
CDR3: CASSPRGGMANVLTF
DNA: TGTGCCAGCAGCCCCCGGGGAGGGATGGCCAACGTCCTGACTTTC

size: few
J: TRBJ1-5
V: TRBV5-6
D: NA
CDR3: CASSDSLLWNQPQHF
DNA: TGTGCCAGCAGCGACAGCCTTTTGTGGAATCAGCCCCAGCATTTT

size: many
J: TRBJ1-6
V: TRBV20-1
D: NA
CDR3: CSARDRGQGNSPLHF
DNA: TGCAGTGCTAGAGATCGCGGTCAGGGGAATTCACCCCTCCACTTT

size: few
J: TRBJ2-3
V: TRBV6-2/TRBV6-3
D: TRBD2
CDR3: CASSYSLAGGGPPFTDTQYF
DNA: TGTGCCAGCAGTTACTCACTAGCGGGGGGCGGACCCCCTTTCACAGATACGCAGTATTTT

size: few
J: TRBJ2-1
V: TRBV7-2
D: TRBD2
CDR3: CASSRLAGGAYNEQFF
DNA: TGTGCCAGCAGCCGACTAGCGGGGGGGGCCTACAATGAGCAGTTCTTC

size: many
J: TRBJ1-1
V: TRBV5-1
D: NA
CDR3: CASSLGTEAFF
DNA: TGCGCCAGCAGCTTGGGCACTGAAGCTTTCTTT

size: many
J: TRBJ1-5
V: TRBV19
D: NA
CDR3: CASSNTGLLNQPQHF
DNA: TGTGCCAGTAGTAATACAGGGTTACTCAATCAGCCCCAGCATTTT

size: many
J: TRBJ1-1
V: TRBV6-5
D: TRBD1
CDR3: CASKRGQGASRNTEAFF
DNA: TGTGCCAGCAAACGAGGACAGGGGGCTTCAAGAAACACTGAAGCTTTCTTT

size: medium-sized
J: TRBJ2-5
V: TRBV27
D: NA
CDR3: CASSSGFQETQYF
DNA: TGTGCCAGCAGTTCAGGGTTCCAAGAGACCCAGTACTTC

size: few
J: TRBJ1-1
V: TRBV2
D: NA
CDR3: CASRDSTEAFF
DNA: TGTGCCAGCAGAGACAGCACTGAAGCTTTCTTT

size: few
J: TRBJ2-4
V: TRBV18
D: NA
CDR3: CASSPPGAGKNIQYF
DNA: TGTGCCAGCTCACCGCCCGGGGCCGGCAAAAACATTCAGTACTTC

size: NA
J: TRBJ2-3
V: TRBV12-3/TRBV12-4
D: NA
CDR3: CASSLASLGTQYF
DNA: TGTGCCAGCAGTTTAGCGTCACTGGGTACGCAGTATTTT

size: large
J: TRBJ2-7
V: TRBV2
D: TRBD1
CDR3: CASSGGTVRGEQYF
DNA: TGTGCCAGCAGTGGGGGGACAGTGAGGGGCGAGCAGTACTTC

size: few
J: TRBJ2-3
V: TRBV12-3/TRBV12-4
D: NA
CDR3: CASRPGGPFITDTQYF
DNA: TGTGCCAGCAGACCAGGGGGGCCCTTTATTACAGATACGCAGTATTTT

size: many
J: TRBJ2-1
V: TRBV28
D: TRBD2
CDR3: CASSLGLAGEPSYNEQFF
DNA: TGTGCCAGCAGTTTGGGACTAGCAGGGGAACCCTCCTACAATGAGCAGTTCTTC

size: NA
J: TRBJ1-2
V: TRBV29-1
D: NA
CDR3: CSVAPVGYGYTF
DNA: TGCAGCGTTGCCCCTGTTGGCTATGGCTACACCTTC

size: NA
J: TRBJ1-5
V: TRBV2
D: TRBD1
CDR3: CASSRGQATGEPQHF
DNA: TGTGCCAGCAGTCGGGGACAGGCCACCGGGGAGCCCCAGCATTTT

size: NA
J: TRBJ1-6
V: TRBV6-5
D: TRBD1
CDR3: CASSRGSRGGSPLHF
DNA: TGTGCCAGCAGCCGCGGCAGCAGGGGGGGTTCACCCCTCCACTTT

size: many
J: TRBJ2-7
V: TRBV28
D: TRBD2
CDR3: CASSLRVIDAGDRTYEQYF
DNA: TGTGCCAGCAGTTTAAGGGTAATTGACGCGGGGGACCGAACCTACGAGCAGTACTTC

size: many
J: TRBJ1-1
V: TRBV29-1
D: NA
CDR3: CSVEDLIGSGAFF
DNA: TGCAGCGTTGAAGATCTTATAGGGTCAGGAGCTTTCTTT

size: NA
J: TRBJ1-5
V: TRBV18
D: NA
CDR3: CASSSAGVGNQPQHF
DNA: TGTGCCAGCTCAAGCGCAGGGGTGGGCAATCAGCCCCAGCATTTT